This T cell receptor beta chain was found in a study of blood T cell repertoires in COVID-19 (dated by TCRdb to about 2020). Notes on the research overall: Samples from collaborators originated in the United States, Italy and Spain and spanned both the acute and convalescent phases of COVID-19. The prospective study material was composed of cDNA or gDNA derived from T cells, B-cell-depleted T cells, or PBMCs. Sample metadata almost always included a de-identified subject ID, COVID-19 status, age in years and sex. The repertoires were released in a freely available public database intended as a resource for research on the immune response to SARS-CoV-2. The samples were drawn from two sources: the first 160 participants of the ongoing ImmuneRACE study, and 1,254 subjects contributed by 6 global collaborators. Where available, HLA class I and class II types were taken from metadata supplied by the sample provider and were not determined by assay-based typing. The dataset comprised deeply sampled blood TCRbeta repertoires from subjects exposed to, actively infected with, or recovered from COVID-19. Broader findings and caveats from the paper: The amount of clinical and demographic metadata varied by source and participant and was provided uncurated.

TCRbeta CDR3 regions were amplified from genomic DNA by means of the immunoSEQ Assay, a bias-controlled multiplex PCR. The published analysis was carried out like this. Nucleated cell counts per sample were estimated from amplification of reference gene primers within the assay. To quantify the absolute abundance of each unique TCRbeta CDR3 rearrangement, sequence reads were collapsed and filtered. For each sample, productive Simpson clonality was calculated as the square root of Simpson's diversity index across productive rearrangements. Held by TCRdb, this immuneACCESS table contains in-frame sequences only and omits some clones. Under half of the omission traces to an unresolved V gene where checked; the cause of the rest is unknown. The DNA was the basis for D and trimming; V, J and clone size are from that table. Counted in this sample were some 270,000 clones; roughly 80% of them appeared once. Roughly 14% of the sample rests with the top ten.

Notes on this clone: The antigen it recognizes is unknown. No base quality values were provided; no much bigger clone lies one nucleotide off.

At one collaborating source in Seattle, patients were enrolled during active infection and were followed longitudinally through the course of disease. Each collaborating institution followed its own protocols to collect whole blood in K2EDTA tubes. For TCRbeta analysis, collaborators shipped samples in one of three forms: frozen whole blood, isolated PBMCs, or DNA extracted from either of those sample types. The germline V gene supplies CDR1 MDHEN and CDR2 SYDVKM. V lost 7 bases and J lost 0 bases, and the count of bases not matched to a germline gene is 14. There are 18 amino acids in the CDR3, from cysteine to phenylalanine inclusive. This entry keeps only the CDR3 DNA: 54 bases, framed from base 1.

Sequenced: peripheral blood. The chain couples TRBV28 to TRBJ2-2, and TRBD1 aligns with 7 junction nucleotides. The clonotype was recovered from a person aged 65 to 79 with COVID-19, enrolled during active disease. The CDR3 here reads CASTPPAGQGANTGELFF. The DNA is TGTGCCAGCACCCCACCGGCGGGCCAGGGGGCGAACACCGGGGAGCTGTTTTTT.